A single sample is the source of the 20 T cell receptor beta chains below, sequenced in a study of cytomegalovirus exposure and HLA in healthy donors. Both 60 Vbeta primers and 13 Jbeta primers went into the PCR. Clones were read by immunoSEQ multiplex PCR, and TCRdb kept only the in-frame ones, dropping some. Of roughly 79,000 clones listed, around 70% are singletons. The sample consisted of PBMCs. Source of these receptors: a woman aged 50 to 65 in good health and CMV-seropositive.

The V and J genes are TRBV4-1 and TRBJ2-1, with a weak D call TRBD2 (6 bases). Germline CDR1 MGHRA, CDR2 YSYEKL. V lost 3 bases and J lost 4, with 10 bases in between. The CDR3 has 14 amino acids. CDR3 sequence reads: CASSHGTLYNEQFF. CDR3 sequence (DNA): TGCGCCAGCAGCCATGGGACTCTATACAATGAGCAGTTCTTC.

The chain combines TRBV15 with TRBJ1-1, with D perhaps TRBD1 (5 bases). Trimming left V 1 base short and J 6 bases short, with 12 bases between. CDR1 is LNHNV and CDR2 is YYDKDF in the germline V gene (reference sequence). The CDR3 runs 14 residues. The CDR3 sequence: CATSRGEGYAEAFF. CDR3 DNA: TGTGCCACCAGCAGAGGGGAGGGGTATGCTGAAGCTTTCTTT. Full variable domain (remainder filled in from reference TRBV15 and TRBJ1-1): DAMVIQNPRYQVTQFGKPVTLSCSQTLNHNVMYWYQQKSSQAPKLLFHYYDKDFNNEADTPDNFQSRRPNTSFCFLDIRSPGLGDTAMYLCATSRGEGYAEAFFGQGTRLTVV.

The CDR3 here is CASSLSAPGYYGYTF. CDR3 nucleotide sequence: TGTGCCAGCAGTTTATCGGCCCCGGGGTACTATGGCTACACCTTC. J is TRBJ1-2 and V is TRBV27; D is unresolved. The V gene's germline CDR1 is MNHEY and CDR2 SMNVEV (reference sequence). The CDR3 covers 15 residues. V was cut by 0 bases and J by 3 bases, with 11 bases left in between.

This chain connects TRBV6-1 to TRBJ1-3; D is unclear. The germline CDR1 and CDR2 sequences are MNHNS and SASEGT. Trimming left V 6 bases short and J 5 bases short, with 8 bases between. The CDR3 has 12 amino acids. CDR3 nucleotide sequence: TGTGCCAGCAGGATACAGAGAAACACCATATATTTT. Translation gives CASRIQRNTIYF.

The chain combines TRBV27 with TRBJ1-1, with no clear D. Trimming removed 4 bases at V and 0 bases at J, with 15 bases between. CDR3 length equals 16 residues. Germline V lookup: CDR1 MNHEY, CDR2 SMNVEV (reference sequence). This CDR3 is CASSSHKTRLNTEAFF. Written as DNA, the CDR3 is TGTGCCAGCAGTTCTCATAAGACTCGTCTGAACACTGAAGCTTTCTTT.

The CDR3 DNA sequence: TGCAGTGCTAGAGATACGGGGTGGGCTTTCTTT. This sequence encodes CSARDTGWAFF. The chain links TRBV20-1 to TRBJ1-1, with unresolved D. Trimming removed 0 bases from V and 11 bases from J, with 10 bases in between. The CDR3 is made up of 11 amino acids. Germline lookup yields CDR1 DFQATT and CDR2 SNEGSKA (reference sequence).

The CDR3 loop reads CASLEGDRAYQPQHF. The CDR3 nucleotides are TGTGCCAGCCTAGAGGGGGACAGGGCATATCAGCCCCAGCATTTT. The rearrangement links TRBV28 to TRBJ1-5, with 9 bases fitting TRBD1. This CDR3 contains 15 residues. Germline V gene data show CDR1 as MDHEN and CDR2 as SYDVKM. The V and J ends lost 8 bases and 5 bases, in that order; junction bases with no gene match: 10.

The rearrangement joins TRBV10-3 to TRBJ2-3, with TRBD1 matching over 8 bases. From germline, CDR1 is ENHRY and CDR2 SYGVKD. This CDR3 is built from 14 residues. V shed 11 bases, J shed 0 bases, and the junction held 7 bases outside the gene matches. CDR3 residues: CAATGGASTDTQYF. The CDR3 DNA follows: TGTGCCGCTACAGGGGGAGCGAGCACAGATACGCAGTATTTT.

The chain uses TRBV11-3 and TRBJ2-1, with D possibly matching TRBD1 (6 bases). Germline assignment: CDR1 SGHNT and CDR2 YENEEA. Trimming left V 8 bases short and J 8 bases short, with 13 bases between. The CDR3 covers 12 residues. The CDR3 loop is CASGGQWDEQFF. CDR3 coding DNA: TGTGCCAGCGGAGGACAGTGGGATGAGCAGTTCTTC.

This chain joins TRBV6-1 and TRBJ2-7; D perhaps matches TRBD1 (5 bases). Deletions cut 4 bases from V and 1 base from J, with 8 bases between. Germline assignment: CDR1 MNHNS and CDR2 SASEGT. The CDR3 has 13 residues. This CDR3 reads CASSVRQSYEQYF. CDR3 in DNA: TGTGCCAGCAGTGTCAGACAGTCCTACGAGCAGTACTTC.

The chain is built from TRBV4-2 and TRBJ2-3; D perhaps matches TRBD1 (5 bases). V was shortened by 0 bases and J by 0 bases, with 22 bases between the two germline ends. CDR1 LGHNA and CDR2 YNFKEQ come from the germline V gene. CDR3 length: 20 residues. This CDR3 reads CASSQDPKKIDRPSTDTQYF. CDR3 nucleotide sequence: TGTGCCAGCAGCCAAGATCCCAAAAAAATAGACAGACCAAGCACAGATACGCAGTATTTT.

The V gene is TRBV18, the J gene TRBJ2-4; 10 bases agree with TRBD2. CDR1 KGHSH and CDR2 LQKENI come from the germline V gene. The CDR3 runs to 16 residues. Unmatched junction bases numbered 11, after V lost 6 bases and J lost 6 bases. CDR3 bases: TGTGCCAGCTCCGAGGCTAGCGGGAGAGGTGGAAACATTCAGTACTTC. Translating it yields CASSEASGRGGNIQYF.

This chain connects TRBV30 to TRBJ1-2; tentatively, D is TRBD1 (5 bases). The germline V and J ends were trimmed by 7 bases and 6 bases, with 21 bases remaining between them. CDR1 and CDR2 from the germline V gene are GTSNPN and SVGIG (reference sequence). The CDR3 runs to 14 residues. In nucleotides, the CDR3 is TGTGCCTCATTCACTGACCAGGGAAGGAATGGCTACACCTTC. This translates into CASFTDQGRNGYTF. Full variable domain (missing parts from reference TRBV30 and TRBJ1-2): SQTIHQWPATLVQPVGSPLSLECTVEGTSNPNLYWYRQAAGRGLQLLFYSVGIGQISSEVPQNLSASRPQDRQFILSSKKLLLSDSGFYLCASFTDQGRNGYTFGSGTRLTVV.

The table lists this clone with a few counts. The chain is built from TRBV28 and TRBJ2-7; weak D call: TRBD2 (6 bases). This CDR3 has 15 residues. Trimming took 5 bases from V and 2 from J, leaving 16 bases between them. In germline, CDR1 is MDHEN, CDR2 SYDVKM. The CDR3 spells CASSLGVSGTYEQYF. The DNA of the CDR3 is TGTGCCAGCAGTCTAGGGGTTAGCGGTACCTACGAGCAGTACTTC.

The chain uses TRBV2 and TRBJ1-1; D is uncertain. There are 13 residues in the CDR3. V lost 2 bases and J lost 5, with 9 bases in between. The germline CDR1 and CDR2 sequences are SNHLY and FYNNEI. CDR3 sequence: CASSEREMTEAFF. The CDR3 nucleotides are TGTGCCAGCAGTGAAAGGGAGATGACTGAAGCTTTCTTT.

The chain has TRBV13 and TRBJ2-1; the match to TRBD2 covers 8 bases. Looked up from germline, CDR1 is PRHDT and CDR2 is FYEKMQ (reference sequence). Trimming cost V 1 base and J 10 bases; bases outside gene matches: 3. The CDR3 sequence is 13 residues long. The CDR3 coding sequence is TGTGCCAGCAGCTTAGTTGGCGGGAGGGAGCAGTTCTTC. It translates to CASSLVGGREQFF.

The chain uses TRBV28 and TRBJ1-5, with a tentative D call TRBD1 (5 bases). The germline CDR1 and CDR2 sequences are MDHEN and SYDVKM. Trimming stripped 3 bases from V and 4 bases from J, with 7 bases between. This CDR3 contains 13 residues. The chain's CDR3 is CASSFGGNQPQHF. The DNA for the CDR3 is TGTGCCAGCAGTTTCGGGGGGAATCAGCCCCAGCATTTT.

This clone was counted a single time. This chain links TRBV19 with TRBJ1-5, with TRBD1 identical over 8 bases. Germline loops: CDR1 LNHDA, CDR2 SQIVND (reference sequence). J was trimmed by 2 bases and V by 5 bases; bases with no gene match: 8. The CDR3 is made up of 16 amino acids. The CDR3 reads CASSSWEGQGNQPQHF. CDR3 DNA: TGTGCCAGTAGTTCTTGGGAGGGACAGGGCAATCAGCCCCAGCATTTT.

In nucleotides, the CDR3 is TGTGCCAGCAGCGTAGCTGGGAGGACAGGGGGCGTAAAGGGCTCGGGGGAGCAGTACTTC. It is translated as CASSVAGRTGGVKGSGEQYF. This chain links TRBV9 with TRBJ2-7; TRBD1 agrees at 11 bases. CDR3 size: 20 residues. Trimming took 0 bases from V and 7 from J; bases not matched to a gene: 21. Germline lookup yields CDR1 SGDLS and CDR2 YYNGEE. Full variable domain (missing parts from reference TRBV9 and TRBJ2-7): DSGVTQTPKHLITATGQRVTLRCSPRSGDLSVYWYQQSLDQGLQFLIQYYNGEERAKGNILERFSAQQFPDLHSELNLSSLELGDSALYFCASSVAGRTGGVKGSGEQYFGPGTRLTVT.

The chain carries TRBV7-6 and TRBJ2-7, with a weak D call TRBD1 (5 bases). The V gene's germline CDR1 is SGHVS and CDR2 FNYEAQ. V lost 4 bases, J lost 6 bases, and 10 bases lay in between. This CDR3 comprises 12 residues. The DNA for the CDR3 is TGTGCCAGCAGCTCCCAGGGCGGCGAGCAGTACTTC. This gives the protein CASSSQGGEQYF.